The entry below gives a single TCR beta chain sequence along with its context. This clonotype was found a few times. No antigen is known for it. Qualities for individual bases were not recorded, and no much larger clone is one base off. Inclusive of the bounding cysteine and phenylalanine, the CDR3 is 15 residues long. Here the CDR3 DNA is all that survives: 45 bases in frame from base 1. Cut back by 4 bases and 3 bases, the V and J ends lie 14 bases apart. Instrument used: Illumina NovaSeq 6000. Using 5'RACE with constant-segment primers, TCRalpha and TCRbeta cDNA libraries were constructed, with sample barcodes and unique molecular identifiers added in the process. RNA was extracted from every sample with Trizol reagent. Libraries were amplified in two PCR steps, with a second sample barcode and Illumina TruSeq adapters added in the second step. The libraries were sequenced on an Illumina NovaSeq using 2 x 150 bp paired-end reads. In the paper's pipeline: The reads were demultiplexed and collapsed into UMI-guided consensus sequences using migec v1.2.7. Using mixcr v2.1.11, UMI consensuses were aligned to TRA and TRB V and J templates and then assembled into clonotypes. Expanded or contracted clonotypes were those called significant by both edgeR and NoisET, with noise models trained on biological replicates. edgeR calls used a false discovery rate-adjusted p below 0.01 and a log2 fold-change threshold of 1. As an exploratory analysis of dynamics, max-normalized trajectories of the 1000 most abundant clonotypes were examined with PCA combined with hierarchical clustering. The CD4 or CD8 phenotype of responding clones was assigned using the separately sequenced CD4+ and CD8+ repertoires. Starting from the raw public reads, TCRdb applied fastp trimming at Q25, assembled clones with MiXCR and retained in-frame beta chains. Entries are consolidated by CDR3 protein sequence, retaining the most common genes and DNA. The V and J calls and clone size are TCRdb's, not the authors'. This sample has about 90,000 distinct CDR3 sequences in its table, and approximately 13% of those were observed once. The leading ten clones occupy roughly a quarter of the sample.

Ficoll-Paque density gradient centrifugation was the method used to isolate PBMCs. This entry belongs to a study of T-cell memory formation after mild COVID-19 (dated by TCRdb to the early 2020s). Notes on the research overall: TCR sequence clusters from the two donors were largely donor specific. In a couple of donors, T-cell clones that expanded and contracted after mild COVID-19 were followed by sequencing TCRalpha and TCRbeta repertoires longitudinally. Two young, previously healthy adult volunteers made up the cohort, one male and one female.

Overall results and qualifications from the work: The study covered only a couple of mild cases, and larger cohorts including severe cases with pre-infection samples were considered necessary. Some responding clones were detected in pre-infection memory, which suggested that pre-existing cross-reactive memory T cells had joined the SARS-CoV-2 response. Contracting CD4+ clones appeared mostly in the CM and EM memory subsets, whereas CD8+ clones were enriched in EMRA. SARS-CoV-2 specificity was not confirmed for the second-wave clones peaking on day 37. Clones that contracted from day 15 to 85 showed balanced CD4/CD8 phenotypes, whereas a second wave of clones that expanded from day 15 to 37 leaned towards CD4+.

The chain joins TRBV12-3 or TRBV12-4 to TRBJ2-3; a tentative D call is TRBD2 (6 bases match). Sequenced: PBMCs or a T cell subset sorted from them (not recorded which). This clonotype was sampled from an adult woman who had mild COVID-19 (a few samples of this study predate the infection). The sample titles of this study are shuffled in the database, so cell type and time point are left out; the donor was told from shared clones. The CDR3 has the sequence CASSSLSGVTDTQYF. The bases are TGTGCCAGCAGTTCGCTTTCGGGGGTAACAGATACGCAGTATTTT.